This T cell receptor (beta chain) was observed in a study of blood T cells in healthy people across ages. A J-beta primer mix and a sample-barcoded 5' primer were used in a second PCR of about 7 to 12 cycles. Tags on each cDNA molecule came from a template-switch adaptor with 12 random nucleotides. TCRdb used MiXCR to reprocess the 5' RACE reads, holding one entry per CDR3 protein. The sample contains around 870,000 distinct CDR3 sequences, more than 25% of which appear only once. Trimming took off 5 bases at V and 5 bases at J, with 19 bases between the two ends. The CDR3 is made up of 17 amino acids. The germline CDR1 and CDR2 sequences are MNHEY and SMNVEV (reference sequence). This clonotype was recorded at least ten times.

The TCR was taken from a woman over 75 in good health. This rearrangement joins TRBV27 to TRBJ1-6; tentative D call: TRBD1 (6 bases). The sequencing sample was made of blood. CDR3 nucleotide sequence: TGTGCCAGCAGTGCAGCATTACCGGGACACAATAATTCACCCCTCCACTTT. It is translated as CASSAALPGHNNSPLHF.